Described below is a single T cell receptor beta chain sequence and its context. In its sample, this clonotype was seen many times. Its cognate antigen has yet to be identified. The sample holds no much larger clone one base away, and base qualities are not on file. The receptor library was made with multiplex PCR. The sequencer was an Illumina HiSeq 4000. To build TCR beta libraries, CDR3 regions were amplified by Arm-PCR using iRepertoire HTBI primers. Before sequencing, the PCR products went through gel purification. Turning to the authors' computational methods: Gene usage analysis of CDR3 amino acid clonotypes used the 60 to 80 TRBV and around 14 TRBJ segments found across samples. COPE and FqMerger were used to merge the filtered high-quality paired reads into contigs. Contigs were aligned with BLAST to IMGT TRBV, TRBD and TRBJ reference genes, and CDR3 was defined per IMGT. Highly expanded clones were defined as clonotypes with a frequency above 0.1%. Repertoire diversity was measured by Shannon entropy, and V-J evenness by the Gini coefficient. Public clonotypes were defined as clonotypes shared by more than one individual. The public sequencing data were trimmed at Q25 with fastp and processed into clonotypes with MiXCR by TCRdb, which kept only in-frame beta chains. Each CDR3 protein gets just one entry, which takes the most common genes and DNA from the rows behind it. The V and J calls and clone size are TCRdb's, not the authors'. A total of 400,000 to 450,000 distinct CDR3 sequences appear in this sample, around a quarter of them only once. The ten largest clones add up to around 24% of the sample.

The sample's time point, from its label and the paper: persistent/refractory GD, antithyroid drugs over 5 years with positive TRAb. For both TCR sequencing and RNA sequencing, RNA was extracted from PBMCs using TRIzol. The diagnosis of Graves' disease was made according to American Thyroid Association guidelines. Recruitment of patients was carried out at an endocrinology department in Xi'an, China. From each patient, approximately 10 milliliters of peripheral blood was collected into an EDTA anticoagulant tube. Ficoll Paque Plus density gradient separation was used to isolate PBMCs, and no additional T cell sorting was done. An Agilent 2100 Bioanalyzer and agarose gel were used to check RNA quality, and a NanoDrop 2000 was used to measure RNA concentration. These data originate in a study of regulatory T cells in long-lasting Graves disease (dated by TCRdb to about 2021). Looking at the study overall: Persistent Graves' disease meant more than 5 years of antithyroid drug treatment with TSH receptor autoantibodies that stayed positive. This study used TCR sequencing and RNA sequencing of peripheral blood to compare persistent Graves' disease patients against newly diagnosed Graves' disease patients. The study took place in China and was registered as a clinical trial. A total of roughly 35 samples underwent TCR sequencing, from around 13 patients with persistent Graves' disease and approximately 20 patients with newly diagnosed Graves' disease. In the clinical cohort, patients with persistent Graves' disease had used antithyroid drugs for an average of about 10.3 years.

What the research found in general, with its limitations: The authors noted that the small sample size was a limitation that may lower accuracy. The study examined only peripheral blood because the primary lesion, thyroid tissue, could not be accessed. TRBV28, TRBJ1-2 and TRBJ2-5 were preferentially used in persistent disease, while TRBV20-1 and TRBJ2-1 were favored in newly diagnosed disease. Only the TCR beta chain was sequenced and analyzed. Patients with persistent disease shared more public clonotypes (approximately 2,500) than newly diagnosed patients did (roughly 970). Compared with newly diagnosed patients, persistent Graves' disease patients had lower TCR Shannon entropy and fewer highly expanded clones, which suggests clonal expansion.

V is pared back by 4 bases and J by 2 bases, with 12 bases lying between the germline termini. The CDR3, cysteine through phenylalanine, is 15 amino acids long. CDR3 DNA only is kept here, 45 bases in frame from base 1. Taken from the germline V gene (reference sequence), the CDR1 and CDR2 loops are MNHEY and SMNVEV. This receptor was obtained from a female donor with Graves disease. The chain couples TRBV27 to TRBJ1-5; TRBD1 is perhaps the D gene, given 5 matching bases. Material: peripheral blood mononuclear cells (PBMCs), obtained when the disease was refractory, from a patient treated with antithyroid drugs. Read as DNA, the sequence is TGTGCCAGCAGTTCTAGGGGCGGGGGCAATCAGCCCCAGCATTTT. This translates into CASSSRGGGNQPQHF.